This record looks at one T cell receptor beta chain sequence and its context. Antigen: not known. Sample treatment: 15 to 20 received Ad26.COV2.S at low or high dose, single or two shots; roughly five received placebo; per-sample allocation not given. Samples analyzed were those drawn on day 63 after the first vaccine or placebo injection. The sample comes from a study of Ad26.COV2.S vaccination and SARS-CoV-2 variants. Study-level information: Donor had been placed in the Ad26.COV2.S arm of the COV1001 trial. Study results and limitations: Total T cell responses were possibly underestimated by TCR breadth and depth analyses.

Measured with immunoSEQ multiplex PCR; TCRdb has only the in-frame clones, and not every one. The table includes about 680,000 clones, approximately 88% detected once. This clonotype originated in a person between 18 and 59 years old who received the Ad26.COV2.S COVID-19 vaccine or a placebo. The material was peripheral blood, obtained in a trial of Ad26.COV2.S vaccine versus placebo.

The CDR3 is CASSLTTDNSPLHF. As DNA, the CDR3 is TGTGCCAGCAGCTTAACTACGGATAATTCACCCCTCCACTTT. J is TRBJ1-6 and V is TRBV7-9; D unresolved. Germline-derived CDR1 and CDR2 are SEHNR and FQNEAQ (reference sequence). This CDR3 has 14 amino acids. V shed 2 bases and J shed 5 bases, with 7 bases lying between them.